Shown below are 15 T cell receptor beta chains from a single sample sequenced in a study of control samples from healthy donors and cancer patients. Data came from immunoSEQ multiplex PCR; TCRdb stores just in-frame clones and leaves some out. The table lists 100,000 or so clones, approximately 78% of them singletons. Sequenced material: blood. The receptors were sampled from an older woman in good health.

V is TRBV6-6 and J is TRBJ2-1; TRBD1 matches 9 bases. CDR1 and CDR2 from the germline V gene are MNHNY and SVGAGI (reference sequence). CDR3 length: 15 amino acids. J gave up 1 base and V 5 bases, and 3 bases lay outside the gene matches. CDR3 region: CASSRQGDSYNEQFF. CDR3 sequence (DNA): TGTGCCAGCAGTAGACAGGGGGATTCCTACAATGAGCAGTTCTTC.

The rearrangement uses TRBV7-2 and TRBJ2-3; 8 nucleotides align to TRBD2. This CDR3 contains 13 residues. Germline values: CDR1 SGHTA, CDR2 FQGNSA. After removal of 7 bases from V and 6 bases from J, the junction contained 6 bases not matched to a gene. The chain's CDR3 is CASMAGGGDTQYF. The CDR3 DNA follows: TGTGCCAGCATGGCGGGGGGCGGGGATACGCAGTATTTT.

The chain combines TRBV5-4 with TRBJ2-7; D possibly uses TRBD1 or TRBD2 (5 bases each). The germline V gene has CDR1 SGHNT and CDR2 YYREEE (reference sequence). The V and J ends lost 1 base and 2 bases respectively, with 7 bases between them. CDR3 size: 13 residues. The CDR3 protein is CASSLPGPYEQYF. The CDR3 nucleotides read TGTGCCAGCAGCTTGCCGGGGCCCTACGAGCAGTACTTC. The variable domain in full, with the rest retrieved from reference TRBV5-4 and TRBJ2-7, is ETGVTQSPTHLIKTRGQQVTLRCSSQSGHNTVSWYQQALGQGPQFIFQYYREEENGRGNFPPRFSGLQFPNYSSELNVNALELDDSALYLCASSLPGPYEQYFGPGTRLTVT.

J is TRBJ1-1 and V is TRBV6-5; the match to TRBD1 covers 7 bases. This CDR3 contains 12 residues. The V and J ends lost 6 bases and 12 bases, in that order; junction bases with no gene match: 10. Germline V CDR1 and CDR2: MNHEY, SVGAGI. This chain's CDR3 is CASRNDRDFSFF. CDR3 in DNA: TGTGCCAGCAGGAACGACAGGGACTTTTCTTTCTTT.

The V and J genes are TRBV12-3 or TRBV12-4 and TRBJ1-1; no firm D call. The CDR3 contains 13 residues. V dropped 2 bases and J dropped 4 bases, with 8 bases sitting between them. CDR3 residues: CASSLLVSTEAFF. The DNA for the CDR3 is TGTGCCAGCAGTTTATTAGTCTCCACTGAAGCTTTCTTT.

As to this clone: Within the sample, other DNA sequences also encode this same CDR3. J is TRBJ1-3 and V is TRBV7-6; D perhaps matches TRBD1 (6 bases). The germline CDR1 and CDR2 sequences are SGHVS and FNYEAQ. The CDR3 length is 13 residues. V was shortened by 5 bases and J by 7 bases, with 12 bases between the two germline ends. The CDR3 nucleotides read TGTGCCAGCAGCCCGGACAGTGGCAACACCATATATTTT. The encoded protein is CASSPDSGNTIYF.

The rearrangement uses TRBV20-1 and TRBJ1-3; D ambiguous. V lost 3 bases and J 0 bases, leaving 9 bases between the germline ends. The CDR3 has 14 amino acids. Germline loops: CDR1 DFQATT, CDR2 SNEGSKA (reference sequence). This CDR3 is CSASSGGSGNTIYF. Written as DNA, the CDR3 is TGCAGTGCTAGTTCGGGCGGCTCTGGAAACACCATATATTTT.

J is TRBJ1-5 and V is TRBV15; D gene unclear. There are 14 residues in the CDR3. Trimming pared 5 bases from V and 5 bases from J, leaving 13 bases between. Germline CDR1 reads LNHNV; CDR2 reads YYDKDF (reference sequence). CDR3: CATSGRQNDQPQHF. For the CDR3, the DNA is TGTGCCACCAGCGGGCGTCAGAATGATCAGCCCCAGCATTTT.

DNA of the CDR3: TGTGCCAGCAGCTCTTGGACTAGCTACGAGCAGTACTTC. It yields the protein CASSSWTSYEQYF. V and J are TRBV7-8 and TRBJ2-7; 7 positions agree with TRBD2. Trimming removed 4 bases from V and 3 bases from J; junction bases left unmatched: 3. The germline V gene has CDR1 SGHVS and CDR2 FQNEAQ. This CDR3 comprises 13 residues.

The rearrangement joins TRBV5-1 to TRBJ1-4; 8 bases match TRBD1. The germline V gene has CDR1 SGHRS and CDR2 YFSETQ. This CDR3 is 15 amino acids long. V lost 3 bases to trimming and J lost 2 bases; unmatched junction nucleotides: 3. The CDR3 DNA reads TGCGCCAGCAGCTCTCGGACAGGGACTAATGAAAAACTGTTTTTT. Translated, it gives CASSSRTGTNEKLFF.

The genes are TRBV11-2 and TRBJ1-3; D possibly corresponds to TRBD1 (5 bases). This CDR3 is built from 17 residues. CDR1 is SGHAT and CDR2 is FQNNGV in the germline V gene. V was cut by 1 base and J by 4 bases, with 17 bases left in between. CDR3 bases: TGTGCCAGCAGCTTAGCGGTCGGCAGGGTGGCAGGAAACACCATATATTTT. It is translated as CASSLAVGRVAGNTIYF.

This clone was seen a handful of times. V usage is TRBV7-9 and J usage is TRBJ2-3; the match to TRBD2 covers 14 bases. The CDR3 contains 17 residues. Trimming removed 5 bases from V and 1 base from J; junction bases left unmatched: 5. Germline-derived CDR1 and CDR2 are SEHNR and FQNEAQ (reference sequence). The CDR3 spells CASSPGLAGARTDTQYF. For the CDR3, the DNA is TGTGCCAGCAGCCCGGGACTAGCGGGGGCGCGCACAGATACGCAGTATTTT.

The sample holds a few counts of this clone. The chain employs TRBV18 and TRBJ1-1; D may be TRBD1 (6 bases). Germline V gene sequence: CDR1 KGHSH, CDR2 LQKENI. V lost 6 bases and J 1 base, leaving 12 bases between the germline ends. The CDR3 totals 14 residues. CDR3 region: CASSPVQGNTEAFF. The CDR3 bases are TGTGCCAGCTCTCCGGTACAGGGGAACACTGAAGCTTTCTTT.

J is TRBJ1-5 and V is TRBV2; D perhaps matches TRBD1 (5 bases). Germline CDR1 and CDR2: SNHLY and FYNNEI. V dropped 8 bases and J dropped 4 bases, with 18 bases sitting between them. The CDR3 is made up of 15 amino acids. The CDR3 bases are TGTGCCAGCCAAGGGGACGGCTCCACTAATCAGCCCCAGCATTTT. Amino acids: CASQGDGSTNQPQHF.

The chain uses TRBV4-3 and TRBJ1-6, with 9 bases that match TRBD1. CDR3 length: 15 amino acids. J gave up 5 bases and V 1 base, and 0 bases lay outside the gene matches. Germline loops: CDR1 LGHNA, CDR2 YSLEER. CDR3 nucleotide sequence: TGCGCCAGCAGCCAAGGGGACAGGGATAATTCACCCCTCCACTTT. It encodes CASSQGDRDNSPLHF.